These T cell receptor beta chains were read from a single sample in a study of Tregs in tolerant kidney transplant recipients. Sequencing was performed with immunoSEQ multiplex PCR; in TCRdb, only in-frame clones are kept and a portion is missing. The sample has some 69,000 clones, roughly 84% seen once. Sample: CD4+ T cells from blood. These receptors were obtained from a human donor in good health. Both conserved end residues are part of each CDR3. Fields, in order: J gene, clone size, CDR3 length, V gene, D gene, CDR3 DNA, CDR3 protein. D genes are given only for firm matches. Clone size appears in some rows only: once, few, many, or a class for an expanded clone.

J gene: TRBJ1-2; clone size: NA; CDR3 length: 14; V gene: TRBV6-6; D gene: NA; CDR3 DNA: TGTGCCAGCAGTACGCATCCGGGGATGGATGGCTACACCTTC; CDR3 protein: CASSTHPGMDGYTF
J gene: TRBJ1-3; clone size: NA; CDR3 length: 15; V gene: TRBV19; D gene: NA; CDR3 DNA: TGTGCCAGTAGTGTCGACACTACCTCTGGAAACACCATATATTTT; CDR3 protein: CASSVDTTSGNTIYF
J gene: TRBJ1-6; clone size: NA; CDR3 length: 17; V gene: TRBV9; D gene: NA; CDR3 DNA: TGTGCCAGCAGCGTGGCCCCAGGGGACAACTATAATTCACCCCTCCACTTT; CDR3 protein: CASSVAPGDNYNSPLHF
J gene: TRBJ2-1; clone size: NA; CDR3 length: 17; V gene: TRBV5-4; D gene: NA; CDR3 DNA: TGTGCCAGCAGCTTCCGAGGGGGGGCCTCTCCCTACAATGAGCAGTTCTTC; CDR3 protein: CASSFRGGASPYNEQFF
J gene: TRBJ1-1; clone size: NA; CDR3 length: 15; V gene: TRBV30; D gene: NA; CDR3 DNA: TGTGCCTGGAGACCCCCAGGATACATGAACACTGAAGCTTTCTTT; CDR3 protein: CAWRPPGYMNTEAFF
J gene: TRBJ1-1; clone size: many; CDR3 length: 15; V gene: TRBV7-3; D gene: TRBD1; CDR3 DNA: TGTGCCAGCAGCTTAAGTGGACAGGGGAACACTGAAGCTTTCTTT; CDR3 protein: CASSLSGQGNTEAFF
J gene: TRBJ2-7; clone size: NA; CDR3 length: 13; V gene: TRBV4-3; D gene: TRBD1; CDR3 DNA: TGCGCCAGCAGGGGACAGGCATTTTGTGAGCAGTACTTC; CDR3 protein: CASRGQAFCEQYF
J gene: TRBJ2-5; clone size: NA; CDR3 length: 16; V gene: TRBV4-3; D gene: NA; CDR3 DNA: TGCGCCAGCAGCCTGCGGGACCCTCGGTACCAAGAGACCCAGTACTTC; CDR3 protein: CASSLRDPRYQETQYF
J gene: TRBJ1-1; clone size: NA; CDR3 length: 13; V gene: TRBV14; D gene: NA; CDR3 DNA: TGTGCCAGCAGTCCTCCAGCGGCCATTGAAGCTTTCTTT; CDR3 protein: CASSPPAAIEAFF
J gene: TRBJ2-5; clone size: NA; CDR3 length: 13; V gene: TRBV5-6; D gene: NA; CDR3 DNA: TGTGCCAGCAGCAAGGACAGCCAAGAGACCCAGTACTTC; CDR3 protein: CASSKDSQETQYF
J gene: TRBJ1-3; clone size: once; CDR3 length: 14; V gene: TRBV11-3; D gene: TRBD1; CDR3 DNA: TGTGCCAGCAGCGCGACAGGGTGGGGAAACACCATATATTTT; CDR3 protein: CASSATGWGNTIYF
J gene: TRBJ1-1; clone size: NA; CDR3 length: 13; V gene: TRBV29-1; D gene: NA; CDR3 DNA: TGCAGCGTAGAACGTGACGGCAACACTGAAGCTTTCTTT; CDR3 protein: CSVERDGNTEAFF
J gene: TRBJ2-7; clone size: NA; CDR3 length: 15; V gene: TRBV5-1; D gene: TRBD1; CDR3 DNA: TGCGCCAGCAGCTTGGCGGGGACAGCTATCTACGAGCAGTACTTC; CDR3 protein: CASSLAGTAIYEQYF
J gene: TRBJ1-3; clone size: NA; CDR3 length: 16; V gene: TRBV9; D gene: NA; CDR3 DNA: TGTGCCAGCAGCGGGGGGCTGGGGGACATAGGAAACACCATATATTTT; CDR3 protein: CASSGGLGDIGNTIYF
J gene: TRBJ1-3; clone size: NA; CDR3 length: 13; V gene: TRBV6-5; D gene: NA; CDR3 DNA: TGTGCCAGCAGTAAACCCATTGGAAACACCATATATTTT; CDR3 protein: CASSKPIGNTIYF
J gene: TRBJ2-3; clone size: NA; CDR3 length: 15; V gene: TRBV12-5; D gene: NA; CDR3 DNA: TGTGCTAGTGGTTTGGGACAGCGGGTTGGAGATACGCAGTATTTT; CDR3 protein: CASGLGQRVGDTQYF
J gene: TRBJ1-6; clone size: few; CDR3 length: 12; V gene: TRBV19; D gene: NA; CDR3 DNA: TGTGCCAGTAGCCTCCTTTATTCACCCCTCCACTTT; CDR3 protein: CASSLLYSPLHF
J gene: TRBJ1-2; clone size: NA; CDR3 length: 14; V gene: TRBV5-1; D gene: NA; CDR3 DNA: TGCGCCAGCAGCTTTGGGGGTCCACTATATGGCTACACCTTC; CDR3 protein: CASSFGGPLYGYTF
J gene: TRBJ1-1; clone size: NA; CDR3 length: 14; V gene: TRBV6-6; D gene: TRBD1; CDR3 DNA: TGTGCCAGCAGCTCTGGGACAGGGGGAGCTGAAGCTTTCTTT; CDR3 protein: CASSSGTGGAEAFF
J gene: TRBJ2-7; clone size: NA; CDR3 length: 16; V gene: TRBV5-1; D gene: TRBD2; CDR3 DNA: TGCGCCAGCAGCTCCCTCGAGGGGCGGGGGACCGCCGAGCAGTACTTC; CDR3 protein: CASSSLEGRGTAEQYF
J gene: TRBJ2-1; clone size: NA; CDR3 length: 15; V gene: TRBV11-1; D gene: TRBD2; CDR3 DNA: TGTGCCAGCAGCTTGAGCGGGGCCCCCTACAATGAGCAGTTCTTC; CDR3 protein: CASSLSGAPYNEQFF
J gene: TRBJ2-1; clone size: NA; CDR3 length: 15; V gene: TRBV21-1; D gene: NA; CDR3 DNA: TGTGCCAGCAAGGGGCGGGGTGCTTCCTACAATGAGCAGTTCTTC; CDR3 protein: CASKGRGASYNEQFF
J gene: TRBJ2-2; clone size: NA; CDR3 length: 15; V gene: TRBV9; D gene: NA; CDR3 DNA: TGTGCCAGCAGCATAGGCGCAGGGAGCACCGGGGAGCTGTTTTTT; CDR3 protein: CASSIGAGSTGELFF
J gene: TRBJ2-3; clone size: NA; CDR3 length: 15; V gene: TRBV27; D gene: NA; CDR3 DNA: TGTGCCAGCAGTTTGGGGGCCGCGGGCACAGATACGCAGTATTTT; CDR3 protein: CASSLGAAGTDTQYF
J gene: TRBJ1-6; clone size: NA; CDR3 length: 19; V gene: TRBV6-4; D gene: NA; CDR3 DNA: TGTGCCAGCCCCTCAGGCCCCGGGTATGACAGCTCCTATAATTCACCCCTCCACTTT; CDR3 protein: CASPSGPGYDSSYNSPLHF
J gene: TRBJ2-7; clone size: NA; CDR3 length: 16; V gene: TRBV10-2; D gene: TRBD2; CDR3 DNA: TGCGCCAGCAGTGAGCCCTCTAGCGGGAGAGGGTACGAGCAGTACTTC; CDR3 protein: CASSEPSSGRGYEQYF
J gene: TRBJ1-1; clone size: NA; CDR3 length: 13; V gene: TRBV6-1; D gene: TRBD1; CDR3 DNA: TGTGCCAGCATTTCTGGGGACAGACGTGAAGCTTTCTTT; CDR3 protein: CASISGDRREAFF
J gene: TRBJ2-4; clone size: NA; CDR3 length: 21; V gene: TRBV18; D gene: NA; CDR3 DNA: TGTGCCAGCTCACCACGGAGTCTCGGGGTCGATGTGGGCATAGCCAAAAACATTCAGTACTTC; CDR3 protein: CASSPRSLGVDVGIAKNIQYF
J gene: TRBJ2-2; clone size: NA; CDR3 length: 16; V gene: TRBV18; D gene: TRBD1; CDR3 DNA: TGTGCCAGCTGCGCACCGGGACAGGGGCCGAGTGGGGAGCTGTTTTTT; CDR3 protein: CASCAPGQGPSGELFF
J gene: TRBJ2-3; clone size: NA; CDR3 length: 17; V gene: TRBV4-1; D gene: TRBD2; CDR3 DNA: TGCGCCAGCAGCCAACCATCTAGCGGCCCCCGTCCAGATACGCAGTATTTT; CDR3 protein: CASSQPSSGPRPDTQYF
J gene: TRBJ2-1; clone size: NA; CDR3 length: 14; V gene: TRBV6-6; D gene: TRBD2; CDR3 DNA: TGTGCCAGCAGCTCGGGACTAGGGTTCGGTGAGCAGTTCTTC; CDR3 protein: CASSSGLGFGEQFF
J gene: TRBJ1-2; clone size: few; CDR3 length: 13; V gene: TRBV10-3; D gene: NA; CDR3 DNA: TGTGCCATCAGTGAGGTACCCCACTATGGCTACACCTTC; CDR3 protein: CAISEVPHYGYTF
J gene: TRBJ1-6; clone size: NA; CDR3 length: 13; V gene: TRBV7-3; D gene: TRBD1; CDR3 DNA: TGTGCCAGCAGCTCGACAGGGGGATCGCCCCTCCACTTT; CDR3 protein: CASSSTGGSPLHF